This T cell receptor (beta chain) comes out of a study of identical twins. The V and J ends lost 3 bases and 3 bases respectively, with 14 bases between them. The CDR3 extends over 14 amino acids. CDR1 is SQVTM, CDR2 ANQGSEA, per germline. TCRdb itself ran the 5' RACE reads through MiXCR, one entry per CDR3 protein. The sample has more than 200,000 distinct CDR3 sequences; roughly 13% are singletons. Healthy Caucasians alone served as donors. The chain has TRBV29-1 and TRBJ2-5; maybe TRBD2 (5 bases). This sequence was found in a woman aged 18-29 years in good health. The source material was memory (CD45RO+) T cells sorted from blood. The CDR3 bases are TGCAGCGTTGAGCTAGGAAAGGAGGAAGAGACCCAGTACTTC. Residues: CSVELGKEEETQYF.